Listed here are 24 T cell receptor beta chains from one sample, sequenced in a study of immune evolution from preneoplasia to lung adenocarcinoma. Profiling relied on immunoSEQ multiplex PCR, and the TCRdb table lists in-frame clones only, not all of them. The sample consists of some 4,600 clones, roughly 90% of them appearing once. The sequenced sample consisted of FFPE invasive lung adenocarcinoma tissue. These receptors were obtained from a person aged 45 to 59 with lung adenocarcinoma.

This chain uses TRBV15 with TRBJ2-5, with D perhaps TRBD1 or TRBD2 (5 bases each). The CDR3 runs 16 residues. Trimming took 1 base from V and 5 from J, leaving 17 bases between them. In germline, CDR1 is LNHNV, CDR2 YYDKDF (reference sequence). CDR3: CATSRGGRGAGETQYF. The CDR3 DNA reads TGTGCCACCAGCAGAGGTGGAAGGGGCGCGGGTGAGACCCAGTACTTC.

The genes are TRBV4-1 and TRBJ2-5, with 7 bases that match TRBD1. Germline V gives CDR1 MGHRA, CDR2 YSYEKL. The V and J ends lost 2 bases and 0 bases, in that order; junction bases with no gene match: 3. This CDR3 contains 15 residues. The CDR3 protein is CASSQPDRHQETQYF. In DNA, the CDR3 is TGCGCCAGCAGCCAACCGGACAGGCACCAAGAGACCCAGTACTTC.

CDR3 protein: CASSRDPGGSNEQFF. CDR3 in DNA: TGTGCCAGCAGCCGGGACCCCGGTGGGTCCAATGAGCAGTTCTTC. V is TRBV6-4 and J is TRBJ2-1; D tentatively fits TRBD1 or TRBD2 (5 bases each). The germline gives CDR1 MRHNA, CDR2 SNTAGT. The CDR3 covers 15 residues. V gave up 6 bases and J gave up 6 bases, with 18 bases separating them.

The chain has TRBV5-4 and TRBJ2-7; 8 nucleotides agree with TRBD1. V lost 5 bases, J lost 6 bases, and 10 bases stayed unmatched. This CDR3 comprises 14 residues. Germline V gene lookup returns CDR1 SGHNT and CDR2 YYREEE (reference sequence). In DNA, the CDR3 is TGTGCCAGCAGACTACGACAGGGGTCTGGCGAGCAGTACTTC. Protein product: CASRLRQGSGEQYF.

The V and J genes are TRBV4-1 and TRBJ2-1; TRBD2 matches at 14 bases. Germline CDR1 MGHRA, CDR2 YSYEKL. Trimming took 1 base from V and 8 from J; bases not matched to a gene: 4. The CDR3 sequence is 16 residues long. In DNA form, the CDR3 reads TGCGCCAGCAGCCAAGCTGGGACTAGCGGGAGCTATGAGCAGTTCTTC. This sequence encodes CASSQAGTSGSYEQFF.

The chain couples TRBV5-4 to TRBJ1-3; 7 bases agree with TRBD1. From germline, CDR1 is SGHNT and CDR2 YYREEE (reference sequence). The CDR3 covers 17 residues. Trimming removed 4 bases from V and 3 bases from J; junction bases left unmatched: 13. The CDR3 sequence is CASSPSGTAGHGNTIYF. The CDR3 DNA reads TGTGCCAGCAGCCCCTCCGGGACAGCCGGCCATGGAAACACCATATATTTT.

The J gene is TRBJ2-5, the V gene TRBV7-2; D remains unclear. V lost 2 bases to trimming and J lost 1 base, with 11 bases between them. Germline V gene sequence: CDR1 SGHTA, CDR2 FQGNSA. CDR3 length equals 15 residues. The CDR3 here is CASSLIAGPQETQYF. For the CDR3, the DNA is TGTGCCAGCAGCTTAATCGCCGGACCCCAAGAGACCCAGTACTTC.

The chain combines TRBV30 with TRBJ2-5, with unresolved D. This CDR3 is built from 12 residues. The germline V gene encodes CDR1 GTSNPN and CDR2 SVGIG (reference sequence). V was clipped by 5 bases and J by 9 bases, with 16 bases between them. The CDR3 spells CAWVESSVSQYF. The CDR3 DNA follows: TGTGCCTGGGTGGAGTCTTCTGTGTCCCAGTACTTC.

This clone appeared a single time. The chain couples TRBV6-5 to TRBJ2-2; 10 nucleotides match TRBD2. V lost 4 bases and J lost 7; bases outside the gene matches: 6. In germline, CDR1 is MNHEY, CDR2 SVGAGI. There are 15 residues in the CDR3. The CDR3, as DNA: TGTGCCAGCAGTTCGCTAGCGGGAGTGGGCGGGGAGCTGTTTTTT. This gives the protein CASSSLAGVGGELFF.

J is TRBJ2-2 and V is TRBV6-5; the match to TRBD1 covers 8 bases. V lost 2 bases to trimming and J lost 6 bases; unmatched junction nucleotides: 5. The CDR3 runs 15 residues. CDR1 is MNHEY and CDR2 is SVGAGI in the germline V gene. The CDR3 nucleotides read TGTGCCAGCAGTTACGAGTCAGGGGGCCCCGGGGAGCTGTTTTTT. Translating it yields CASSYESGGPGELFF.

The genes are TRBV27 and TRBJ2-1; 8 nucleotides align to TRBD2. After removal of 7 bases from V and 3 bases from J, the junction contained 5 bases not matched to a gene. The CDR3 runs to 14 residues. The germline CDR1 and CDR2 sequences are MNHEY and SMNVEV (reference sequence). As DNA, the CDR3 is TGTGCCAGCAAAGCCGGGACTAGCTACAATGAGCAGTTCTTC. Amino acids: CASKAGTSYNEQFF.

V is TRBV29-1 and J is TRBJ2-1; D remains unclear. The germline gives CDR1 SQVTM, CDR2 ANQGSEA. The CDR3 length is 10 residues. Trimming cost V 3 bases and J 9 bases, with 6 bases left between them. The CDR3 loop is CSVDQAEQFF. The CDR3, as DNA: TGCAGCGTTGATCAGGCTGAGCAGTTCTTC.

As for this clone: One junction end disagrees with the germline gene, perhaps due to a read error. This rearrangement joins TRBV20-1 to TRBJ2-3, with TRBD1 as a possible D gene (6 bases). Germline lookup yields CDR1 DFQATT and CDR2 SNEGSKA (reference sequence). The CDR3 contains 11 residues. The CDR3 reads CSARGGFTQYF. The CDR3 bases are TGCAGTGCGAGAGGGGGATTTACGCAGTATTTT.

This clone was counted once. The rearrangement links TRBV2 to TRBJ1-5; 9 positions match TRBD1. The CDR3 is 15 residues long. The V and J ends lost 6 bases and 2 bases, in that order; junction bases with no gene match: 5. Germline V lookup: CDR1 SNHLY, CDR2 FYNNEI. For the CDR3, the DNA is TGTGCCAGCAGGGCACAGGGGGCTCGCAATCAGCCCCAGCATTTT. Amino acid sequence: CASRAQGARNQPQHF.

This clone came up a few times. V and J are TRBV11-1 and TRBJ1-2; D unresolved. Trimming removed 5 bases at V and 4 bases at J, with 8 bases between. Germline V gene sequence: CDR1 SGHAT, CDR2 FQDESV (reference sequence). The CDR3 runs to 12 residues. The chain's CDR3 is CASSQHIYGYTF. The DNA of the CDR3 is TGTGCCAGCAGCCAACACATCTATGGCTACACCTTC.

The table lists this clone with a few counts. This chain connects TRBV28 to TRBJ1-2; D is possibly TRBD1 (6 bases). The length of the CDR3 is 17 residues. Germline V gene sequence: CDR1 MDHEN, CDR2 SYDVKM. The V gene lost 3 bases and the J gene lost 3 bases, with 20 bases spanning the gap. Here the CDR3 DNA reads TGTGCCAGCAGTTTCCGTATGACACAGGGAGGGTACTATGGCTACACCTTC. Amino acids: CASSFRMTQGGYYGYTF.

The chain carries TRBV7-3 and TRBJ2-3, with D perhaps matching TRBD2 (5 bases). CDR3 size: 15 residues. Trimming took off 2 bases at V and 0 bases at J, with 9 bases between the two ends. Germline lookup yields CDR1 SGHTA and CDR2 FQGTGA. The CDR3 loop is CASSLQRTSTDTQYF. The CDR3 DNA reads TGTGCCAGCAGCTTACAACGGACTAGCACAGATACGCAGTATTTT.

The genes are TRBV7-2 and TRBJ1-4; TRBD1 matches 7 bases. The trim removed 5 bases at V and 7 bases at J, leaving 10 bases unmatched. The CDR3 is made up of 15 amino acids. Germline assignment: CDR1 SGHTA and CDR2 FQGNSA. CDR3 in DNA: TGTGCCAGCAGCGCCGACAGGGCTTCCTTTGAAAAACTGTTTTTT. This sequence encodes CASSADRASFEKLFF.

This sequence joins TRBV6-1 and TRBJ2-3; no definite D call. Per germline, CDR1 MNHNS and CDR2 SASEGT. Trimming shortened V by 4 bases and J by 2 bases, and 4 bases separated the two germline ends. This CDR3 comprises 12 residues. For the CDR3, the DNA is TGTGCCAGCAGTGTGAACACAGATACGCAGTATTTT. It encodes CASSVNTDTQYF.

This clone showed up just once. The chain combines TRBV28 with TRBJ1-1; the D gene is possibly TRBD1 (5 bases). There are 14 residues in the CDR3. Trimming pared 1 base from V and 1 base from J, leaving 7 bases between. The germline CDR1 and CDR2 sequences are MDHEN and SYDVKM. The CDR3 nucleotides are TGTGCCAGCAGTTTATATCAGGGGAACACTGAAGCTTTCTTT. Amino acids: CASSLYQGNTEAFF.

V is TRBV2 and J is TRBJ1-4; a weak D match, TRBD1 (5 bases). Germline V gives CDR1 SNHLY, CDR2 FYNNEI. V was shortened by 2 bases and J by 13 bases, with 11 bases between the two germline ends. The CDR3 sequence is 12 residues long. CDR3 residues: CASSERDVGLFF. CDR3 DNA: TGTGCCAGCAGTGAAAGGGACGTGGGACTGTTTTTT. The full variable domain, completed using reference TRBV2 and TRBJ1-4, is EPEVTQTPSHQVTQMGQEVILRCVPISNHLYFYWYRQILGQKVEFLVSFYNNEISEKSEIFDDQFSVERPDGSNFTLKIRSTKLEDSAMYFCASSERDVGLFFGSGTQLSVL.

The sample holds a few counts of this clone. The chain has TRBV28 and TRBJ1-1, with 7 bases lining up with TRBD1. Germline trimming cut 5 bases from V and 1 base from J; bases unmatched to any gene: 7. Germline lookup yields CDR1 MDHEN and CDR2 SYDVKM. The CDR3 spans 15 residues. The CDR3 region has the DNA TGTGCCAGCAGTAAGGGGAGACAGGGGAACACTGAAGCTTTCTTT. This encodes CASSKGRQGNTEAFF. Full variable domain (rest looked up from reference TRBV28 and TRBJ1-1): DVKVTQSSRYLVKRTGEKVFLECVQDMDHENMFWYRQDPGLGLRLIYFSYDVKMKEKGDIPEGYSVSREKKERFSLILESASTNQTSMYLCASSKGRQGNTEAFFGQGTRLTVV.

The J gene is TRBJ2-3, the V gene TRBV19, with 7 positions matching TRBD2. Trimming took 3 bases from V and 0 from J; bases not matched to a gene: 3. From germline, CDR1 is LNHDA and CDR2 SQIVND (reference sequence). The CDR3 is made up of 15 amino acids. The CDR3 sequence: CASSMPSGSTDTQYF. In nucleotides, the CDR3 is TGTGCCAGTAGTATGCCTAGCGGAAGCACAGATACGCAGTATTTT.

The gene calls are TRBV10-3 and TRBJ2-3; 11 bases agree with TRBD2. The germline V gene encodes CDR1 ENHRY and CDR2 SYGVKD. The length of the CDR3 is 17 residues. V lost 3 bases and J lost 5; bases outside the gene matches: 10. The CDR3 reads CAISDGIAGGAIDTQYF. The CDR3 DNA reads TGTGCCATCAGTGACGGGATAGCGGGAGGGGCGATAGATACGCAGTATTTT.